This record covers a single TCR beta chain. The assay was immunoSEQ multiplex PCR, and TCRdb's table has in-frame clones only and misses some. This sample has 25,000 to 35,000 clones, with more than 75% found just once. This specimen belongs to a study of PD-L1 blockade in urothelial cancer. Germline-derived CDR1 and CDR2 are SGHNT and YYREEE (reference sequence). This CDR3 is 17 amino acids long. Germline trimming cut 0 bases from V and 0 bases from J; bases unmatched to any gene: 2. The genes are TRBV5-4 and TRBJ2-2; TRBD2 matches at 10 bases. Sequencing was performed on PBMCs, taken around atezolizumab (anti-PD-L1) treatment. This clonotype was obtained from a man aged 45-65 years with urothelial cancer. The CDR3 DNA reads TGTGCCAGCAGCTTGGGGCTAGCGGGAGCGAACACCGGGGAGCTGTTTTTT. It specifies CASSLGLAGANTGELFF. Filled out from reference TRBV5-4 and TRBJ2-2, the complete variable domain reads ETGVTQSPTHLIKTRGQQVTLRCSSQSGHNTVSWYQQALGQGPQFIFQYYREEENGRGNFPPRFSGLQFPNYSSELNVNALELDDSALYLCASSLGLAGANTGELFFGEGSRLTVL.